This record concerns one T cell receptor (beta chain) sequence. The antigen is not known. PCR primers comprised 60 Vbeta and 13 Jbeta primers. Only in-frame clones appear in the TCRdb table, and some are missing; sequencing was by immunoSEQ multiplex PCR. The sample carries 110,000 to 150,000 clones, around 10% recorded once. This sample is drawn from a study of cytomegalovirus exposure and HLA in healthy donors. Study-wide results and limits: In a later analysis, at a false discovery rate of 0.05, over 15,000 TCR beta sequences were associated with HLA alleles. Several of the most significant clusters appeared linked to common viral pathogens, based on a later analysis.

The CDR3 spans 15 residues. Germline V CDR1 and CDR2: SGHRS, YFSETQ. With 2 bases removed from V and 3 bases from J, the gap between germline ends came to 14 bases. The V and J genes are TRBV5-1 and TRBJ2-5; D remains ambiguous. The sequence derives from a man over 45 in good health and CMV-seronegative. The sequencing input was PBMCs. This chain's CDR3 is CASSLKAGREETQYF. For the CDR3, the DNA is TGCGCCAGCAGCTTAAAGGCTGGTCGGGAAGAGACCCAGTACTTC.